A single sample is the source of the 18 T cell receptor beta chains below, sequenced in a study of spatial heterogeneity in lung cancer. Study results and limitations: In tumors, expanded intratumoral alpha and beta TCR counts tracked mutation counts.

Antigens of these TCRs are unknown. TCRdb reanalysed the 5' RACE reads using MiXCR and keeps one entry per CDR3 protein. The sample lists approximately 8,800 distinct CDR3 sequences; 5.4% were seen once. Indicated time point: sample taken at primary tumor resection. The material sequenced was lung tumor tissue, taken at surgery. The source is a male donor with early-stage non-small cell lung cancer.

This clonotype was counted only a few times. The chain has TRBV7-2 and TRBJ2-5, with D unclear. This CDR3 is built from 12 residues. Germline V gene lookup returns CDR1 SGHTA and CDR2 FQGNSA. Trimming removed 3 bases at V and 4 bases at J, with 6 bases between. Written as DNA, the CDR3 is TGTGCCAGCAGCTTGTTGGGAGAGACCCAGTACTTC. Translated: CASSLLGETQYF. Full variable domain (missing parts from reference TRBV7-2 and TRBJ2-5): GAGVSQSPSNKVTEKGKDVELRCDPISGHTALYWYRQSLGQGLEFLIYFQGNSAPDKSGLPSDRFSAERTGGSVSTLTIQRTQQEDSAVYLCASSLLGETQYFGPGTRLLVL.

In its sample, this clonotype was seen many times. The chain has TRBV4-3 and TRBJ1-2; D uncertain. V was pared by 0 bases and J by 4 bases, with 15 bases between. Looked up from germline, CDR1 is LGHNA and CDR2 is YSLEER. CDR3 size: 16 residues. The CDR3 is CASSQEIRLVGYGYTF. In nucleotides, the CDR3 is TGCGCCAGCAGCCAAGAGATCAGGCTTGTGGGCTATGGCTACACCTTC.

This clonotype was found many times. The CDR3 spells CASSPGTGGAETQYF. The CDR3 DNA is TGTGCCAGCAGCCCCGGGACAGGGGGAGCAGAGACCCAGTACTTC. The chain uses TRBV7-2 and TRBJ2-5, with 11 bases matching TRBD1. The CDR3 covers 15 residues. Germline-derived CDR1 and CDR2 are SGHTA and FQGNSA. V lost 5 bases, J lost 4 bases, and 6 bases stayed unmatched.

Ten or more counts support this clonotype. V usage is TRBV16 and J usage is TRBJ1-2; weak D call: TRBD1 (6 bases). The CDR3 covers 12 residues. Trimming removed 4 bases at V and 8 bases at J, with 11 bases between. Germline values: CDR1 KGHSY, CDR2 FQNENV. As DNA, the CDR3 is TGTGCCAGCAGCCGCACAGGGCAAGGCTACACCTTC. Encoded protein: CASSRTGQGYTF.

This clonotype is a singleton in its sample. With a much larger clone just one base away, this may be a read error. The rearrangement joins TRBV6-5 to TRBJ2-3; D is perhaps TRBD2 (6 bases). This CDR3 has 15 residues. Trimming pared 8 bases from V and 0 bases from J, leaving 15 bases between. CDR1 MNHEY and CDR2 SVGAGI come from the germline V gene. This CDR3 reads CASGLGDFSTDTQYF. CDR3 nucleotides: TGTGCCAGCGGCTTGGGGGACTTTAGCACAGATACGCAGTATTTT.

At least ten counts were recorded for this clonotype. This chain uses TRBV2 with TRBJ1-6; 7 bases match TRBD1. Per the germline V gene, CDR1 is SNHLY and CDR2 is FYNNEI. CDR3 length: 14 residues. J gave up 10 bases and V 6 bases, and 9 bases lay outside the gene matches. This CDR3 reads CASSPGDRKSPLHF. In DNA, the CDR3 is TGTGCCAGCAGCCCTGGGGACAGAAAATCACCCCTCCACTTT.

This clonotype is labeled medium-sized. The chain recombines TRBV7-9 with TRBJ2-1; D remains ambiguous. V lost 1 base, J lost 5 bases, and 6 bases lay in between. CDR1 and CDR2 from the germline V gene are SEHNR and FQNEAQ (reference sequence). The CDR3 runs to 13 residues. The chain's CDR3 is CASSLGQDNEQFF. For the CDR3, the DNA is TGTGCCAGCAGCTTAGGCCAGGACAATGAGCAGTTCTTC.

This clonotype was counted at least ten times. V and J are TRBV4-2 and TRBJ1-1; D is unresolved. The CDR3 contains 15 residues. Per germline, CDR1 LGHNA and CDR2 YNFKEQ. The V end lost 0 bases, the J end lost 3 bases, and 11 bases lay between the germline ends. This chain's CDR3 is CASSQDPRVYTEAFF. In DNA form, the CDR3 reads TGTGCCAGCAGCCAAGATCCAAGGGTATACACTGAAGCTTTCTTT.

This clonotype was recorded at least ten times. J is TRBJ1-5 and V is TRBV7-9; D remains unclear. The CDR3 is 16 amino acids. In germline, CDR1 is SEHNR, CDR2 FQNEAQ (reference sequence). Trimming removed 4 bases at V and 0 bases at J, with 13 bases between. The CDR3 region has the DNA TGTGCCAGCAGCTCGGAGCGGGGAGCTAGCAATCAGCCCCAGCATTTT. This gives the protein CASSSERGASNQPQHF.

This clonotype was recorded many times. The chain recombines TRBV3-1 with TRBJ1-1; D perhaps matches TRBD1 (5 bases). Trimming took 2 bases from V and 6 from J, leaving 13 bases between them. Germline lookup yields CDR1 LGHDT and CDR2 YNNKEL (reference sequence). This CDR3 contains 14 residues. CDR3 sequence: CASSQQGIIAEAFF. The CDR3 bases are TGTGCCAGCAGCCAACAGGGAATTATAGCTGAAGCTTTCTTT.

Concerning this clonotype itself: This may stem from a read error, because a much larger clone lies one nucleotide away. The chain has TRBV12-3 or TRBV12-4 and TRBJ1-4; 7 bases line up with TRBD1. This CDR3 contains 15 residues. V shed 6 bases and J 4 bases; nucleotides not matched to a gene: 8. The CDR3 region has the DNA TGTGCCAGCAGACAAGGGGGCGCGATTAATGAAAAACTGTTTTTT. Protein: CASRQGGAINEKLFF.

The rearrangement uses TRBV5-5 and TRBJ1-1, with a tentative D call TRBD1 (6 bases). The CDR3 is made up of 17 amino acids. Germline V gene sequence: CDR1 SGHKS, CDR2 YYEKEE (reference sequence). The ends were cut back, 2 bases at V and 3 bases at J, with 20 bases in the middle. This chain's CDR3 is CASSFIMIGGTYTEAFF. As DNA, the CDR3 is TGTGCCAGCAGCTTCATCATGATTGGGGGCACATACACTGAAGCTTTCTTT. The variable domain in full, completed from reference TRBV5-5 and TRBJ1-1, reads DAGVTQSPTHLIKTRGQQVTLRCSPISGHKSVSWYQQVLGQGPQFIFQYYEKEERGRGNFPDRFSARQFPNYSSELNVNALLLGDSALYLCASSFIMIGGTYTEAFFGQGTRLTVV.

In this sample, this clonotype is medium-sized. CDR3 DNA: TGTGCCAGCAGTCCCTGGACCTTGCCAGGGGAGACCCAGTACTTC. Translated: CASSPWTLPGETQYF. The chain carries TRBV27 and TRBJ2-5; perhaps TRBD1 as D (5 bases). Germline V gene lookup returns CDR1 MNHEY and CDR2 SMNVEV (reference sequence). The V and J ends lost 5 bases and 5 bases respectively, with 18 bases between them. CDR3 length: 15 residues.

At least ten counts were recorded for this clonotype. V and J are TRBV5-1 and TRBJ2-2; 11 positions agree with TRBD2. The CDR3 sequence is 19 residues long. The junction had 12 bases not matched to a gene; V was cut back by 4 bases and J by 1 base. Germline loops: CDR1 SGHRS, CDR2 YFSETQ. CDR3 protein: CASSLLPRLAGLNTGELFF. The CDR3 coding sequence is TGCGCCAGCAGCCTCCTTCCCCGACTAGCGGGGTTGAACACCGGGGAGCTGTTTTTT.

This clonotype was counted at least ten times. This chain joins TRBV6-6 and TRBJ2-1; D may correspond to TRBD1 or TRBD2 (7 bases each). This CDR3 spans 19 amino acids. V lost 0 bases and J lost 5, with 23 bases in between. Germline V lookup: CDR1 MNHNY, CDR2 SVGAGI (reference sequence). The CDR3: CASSYSPTGRGTIHNEQFF. The CDR3 region has the DNA TGTGCCAGCAGTTACTCCCCGACAGGGAGGGGAACCATCCACAATGAGCAGTTCTTC.

This clonotype was seen only a few times. The V call is TRBV7-8, the J call TRBJ2-1; possibly TRBD2 for D (6 bases). Deletions cut 3 bases from V and 8 bases from J, with 14 bases between. The CDR3 loop spans 14 amino acids. Germline V gives CDR1 SGHVS, CDR2 FQNEAQ. Written as DNA, the CDR3 is TGTGCCAGCAGCTTGGATGGGACTTTGGATGAGCAGTTCTTC. Translated: CASSLDGTLDEQFF.

At least ten counts were recorded for this clonotype. Relative to the germline gene, one junction end is altered; a read error may explain this. The chain joins TRBV28 to TRBJ2-7; 8 nucleotides agree with TRBD2. The CDR3 contains 13 residues. Germline lookup yields CDR1 MDHEN and CDR2 SYDVKM. Here the CDR3 reads CASSLMRGATLLF. The CDR3 DNA sequence: TGTGCCAGCAGCCTCATGCGGGGGGCCACGCTCCTCTTC. Combining the CDR3 with reference TRBV28 and TRBJ2-7 gives the whole variable domain DVKVTQSSRYLVKRTGEKVFLECVQDMDHENMFWYRQDPGLGLRLIYFSYDVKMKEKGDIPEGYSVSREKKERFSLILESASTNQTSMYLCASSLMRGATLLFGPGTRLTVT.

This clonotype occurred many times. This rearrangement joins TRBV6-6 to TRBJ2-5; D gene unclear. Trimming removed 7 bases from V and 5 bases from J, with 14 bases in between. The length of the CDR3 is 13 residues. Per germline, CDR1 MNHNY and CDR2 SVGAGI (reference sequence). CDR3 nucleotides: TGTGCCAGCACTCCACCTACCGTGGAGACCCAGTACTTC. Its translation: CASTPPTVETQYF.